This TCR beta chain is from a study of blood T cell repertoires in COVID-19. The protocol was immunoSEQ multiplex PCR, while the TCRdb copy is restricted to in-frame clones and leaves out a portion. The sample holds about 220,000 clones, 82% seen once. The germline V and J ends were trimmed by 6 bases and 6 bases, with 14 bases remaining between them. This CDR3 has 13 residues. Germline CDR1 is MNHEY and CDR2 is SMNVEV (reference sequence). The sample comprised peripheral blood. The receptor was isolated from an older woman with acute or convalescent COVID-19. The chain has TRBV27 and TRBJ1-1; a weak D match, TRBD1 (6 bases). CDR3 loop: CASSDTGKPEAFF. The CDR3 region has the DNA TGTGCCAGCAGCGATACAGGGAAGCCTGAAGCTTTCTTT.